These 19 T cell receptor beta chains originate from one sample sequenced in a study of cytomegalovirus exposure and HLA in healthy donors. PCR primers comprised 60 Vbeta and 13 Jbeta primers. Clones were read by immunoSEQ multiplex PCR, and TCRdb kept only the in-frame ones, dropping some. This sample has a few hundred thousand clones; 70% to 80% occur once, and the top ten carry about 14%. Source material: PBMCs. Receptors were obtained from a man in his forties in good health and CMV-seronegative.

The rearrangement uses TRBV28 and TRBJ1-4; a weak D match, TRBD1 (5 bases). The germline CDR1 and CDR2 sequences are MDHEN and SYDVKM. This CDR3 is 13 amino acids long. Trimming took 7 bases from V and 8 from J, leaving 14 bases between them. CDR3 residues: CASTGRANEKLFF. For the CDR3, the DNA is TGTGCCAGCACCGGCAGGGCAAACGAAAAACTGTTTTTT.

This clone was counted only a few times. This sequence joins TRBV10-3 and TRBJ1-5; D is undetermined. The CDR3 covers 13 residues. Trimming removed 4 bases at V and 7 bases at J, with 11 bases between. The germline V gene encodes CDR1 ENHRY and CDR2 SYGVKD. The CDR3 coding sequence is TGTGCCATCAGTGGGGAGGAAGGGCAGCCCCAGCATTTT. It codes for CAISGEEGQPQHF.

V is TRBV7-8 and J is TRBJ1-1; possibly TRBD1 for D (5 bases). Trimming took 6 bases from V and 0 from J, leaving 20 bases between them. This CDR3 contains 17 residues. From germline, CDR1 is SGHVS and CDR2 FQNEAQ. The CDR3 nucleotides are TGTGCCAGCAGTTCAATCACCAGGGCCTTCATGAACACTGAAGCTTTCTTT. Its protein is CASSSITRAFMNTEAFF.

The chain has TRBV2 and TRBJ1-5; maybe TRBD1 (6 bases). The CDR3 length is 15 residues. V was shortened by 7 bases and J by 1 base, with 14 bases between the two germline ends. Germline V gene data show CDR1 as SNHLY and CDR2 as FYNNEI. The DNA for the CDR3 is TGTGCCAGCAAACTAGGGGGGGCGAGCAATCAGCCCCAGCATTTT. Translating gives CASKLGGASNQPQHF. Full variable domain (outside the CDR3, taken from reference TRBV2 and TRBJ1-5): EPEVTQTPSHQVTQMGQEVILRCVPISNHLYFYWYRQILGQKVEFLVSFYNNEISEKSEIFDDQFSVERPDGSNFTLKIRSTKLEDSAMYFCASKLGGASNQPQHFGDGTRLSIL.

The CDR3 reads CASSQDPGTGGNEQFF. CDR3 in DNA: TGTGCCAGCAGCCAAGATCCCGGGACAGGGGGCAATGAGCAGTTCTTC. The chain uses TRBV4-2 and TRBJ2-1; 11 bases align to TRBD1. In germline, CDR1 is LGHNA, CDR2 YNFKEQ. V shed 0 bases and J 6 bases; nucleotides not matched to a gene: 4. The CDR3 sequence is 16 residues long.

V and J are TRBV13 and TRBJ2-1, with a possible D match to TRBD2 (5 bases). Trimming removed 1 base from V and 7 bases from J, with 8 bases in between. The CDR3 is 13 amino acids. The V gene's germline CDR1 is PRHDT and CDR2 FYEKMQ (reference sequence). This chain's CDR3 is CASSLAGSNEQFF. The CDR3 region has the DNA TGTGCCAGCAGCTTAGCGGGGAGTAATGAGCAGTTCTTC. The full variable domain, completed using reference TRBV13 and TRBJ2-1, is AAGVIQSPRHLIKEKRETATLKCYPIPRHDTVYWYQQGPGQDPQFLISFYEKMQSDKGSIPDRFSAQQFSDYHSELNMSSLELGDSALYFCASSLAGSNEQFFGPGTRLTVL.

This chain joins TRBV11-2 and TRBJ1-4; 7 nucleotides align to TRBD1. Germline V gives CDR1 SGHAT, CDR2 FQNNGV. V was pared by 5 bases and J by 0 bases, with 6 bases of the junction left unmatched. The CDR3 loop spans 16 amino acids. CDR3 in amino acids: CASSLGTVATNEKLFF. CDR3 DNA sequence: TGTGCCAGCAGCCTCGGGACAGTTGCAACTAATGAAAAACTGTTTTTT. Full variable domain (missing parts from reference TRBV11-2 and TRBJ1-4): EAGVAQSPRYKIIEKRQSVAFWCNPISGHATLYWYQQILGQGPKLLIQFQNNGVVDDSQLPKDRFSAERLKGVDSTLKIQPAKLEDSAVYLCASSLGTVATNEKLFFGSGTQLSVL.

The chain recombines TRBV5-4 with TRBJ2-3; D is unclear. The germline V gene encodes CDR1 SGHNT and CDR2 YYREEE (reference sequence). With 4 bases removed from V and 1 base from J, the gap between germline ends came to 13 bases. This CDR3 is 15 amino acids long. The CDR3 loop reads CASSTDSARTDTQYF. CDR3 DNA sequence: TGTGCCAGCAGCACCGACTCCGCCCGCACAGATACGCAGTATTTT.

This clone has only one observation. The gene calls are TRBV6-5 and TRBJ1-2; 8 positions match TRBD1. This CDR3 has 13 amino acids. J lost 4 bases, V lost 7 bases, and 5 bases had no gene match. CDR1 and CDR2 (germline): MNHEY, SVGAGI. The CDR3 here is CASTSGGSYGYTF. The DNA for the CDR3 is TGTGCCAGCACTTCAGGGGGCTCCTATGGCTACACCTTC.

The chain employs TRBV6-6 and TRBJ1-2; a possible D gene is TRBD1 (6 bases). The V gene lost 5 bases and the J gene lost 4 bases, with 14 bases spanning the gap. The germline gives CDR1 MNHNY, CDR2 SVGAGI (reference sequence). The CDR3 spans 14 residues. The CDR3 reads CASSADRNSYGYTF. CDR3 nucleotides: TGTGCCAGCAGTGCCGACAGGAACTCCTATGGCTACACCTTC.

On this clone itself: This sample also contains other DNA sequences that code for the same CDR3. The rearrangement joins TRBV19 to TRBJ1-1, with 10 bases fitting TRBD1. In germline, CDR1 is LNHDA, CDR2 SQIVND (reference sequence). The CDR3 spans 14 residues. V trimming: 6 bases; J trimming: 5 bases; junction bases outside the gene matches: 6. Here the CDR3 reads CASSRDRGYTEAFF. In DNA, the CDR3 is TGTGCCAGTAGCAGGGACAGGGGTTATACTGAAGCTTTCTTT.

This clone was seen a single time. The J gene is TRBJ1-2, the V gene TRBV5-6; 8 bases agree with TRBD1. The ends lost 1 base at V and 5 bases at J; junction bases unmatched: 10. The CDR3 covers 16 residues. From germline, CDR1 is SGHDT and CDR2 YYEEEE. CDR3 residues: CASSLIQGARGYGYTF. DNA for the CDR3: TGTGCCAGCAGCTTGATCCAGGGGGCGAGGGGGTATGGCTACACCTTC.

The V call is TRBV18, the J call TRBJ2-7; TRBD2 aligns across 8 bases. This CDR3 is built from 13 residues. V shed 2 bases, J shed 5 bases, and the junction held 2 bases outside the gene matches. CDR1 is KGHSH, CDR2 LQKENI, per germline. CDR3 nucleotide sequence: TGTGCCAGCTCACCAAAAGCGGGAGACGAGCAGTACTTC. It is translated as CASSPKAGDEQYF. Filled out from reference TRBV18 and TRBJ2-7, the complete variable domain reads NAGVMQNPRHLVRRRGQEARLRCSPMKGHSHVYWYRQLPEEGLKFMVYLQKENIIDESGMPKERFSAEFPKEGPSILRIQQVVRGDSAAYFCASSPKAGDEQYFGPGTRLTVT.

The rearrangement uses TRBV25-1 and TRBJ1-1; D not resolved. The CDR3 has 13 amino acids. Germline V lookup: CDR1 MGHDK, CDR2 SYGVNS. Between the trimmed V and J ends, which lost 8 bases and 6 bases, there was a span of 16 bases. CDR3 DNA sequence: TGTGCCAGCTTCTCGAGGAATCTCGCTGAAGCTTTCTTT. The encoded protein is CASFSRNLAEAFF.

The J gene is TRBJ2-2, the V gene TRBV9; TRBD2 is a possible D gene (7 bases). The germline V and J ends were trimmed by 4 bases and 4 bases, with 23 bases remaining between them. Germline V lookup: CDR1 SGDLS, CDR2 YYNGEE. The CDR3 has 18 residues. The CDR3 region is CASSKGGFGGGSTGELFF. The DNA for the CDR3 is TGTGCCAGCAGCAAAGGGGGTTTTGGGGGCGGGAGCACCGGGGAGCTGTTTTTT.

The chain uses TRBV4-2 and TRBJ1-2; TRBD1 might be the D (5 bases). This CDR3 is built from 13 residues. CDR1 LGHNA and CDR2 YNFKEQ come from the germline V gene. The ends were cut back, 1 base at V and 6 bases at J, with 9 bases in the middle. The CDR3 DNA follows: TGTGCCAGCAGCCAAGTCCGGGGGGATGGCTACACCTTC. Its protein product is CASSQVRGDGYTF.

Here the CDR3 DNA reads TGTGCCACCACCTACGACAGGGCCGAAGAGACCCAGTACTTC. Protein sequence: CATTYDRAEETQYF. The rearrangement uses TRBV15 and TRBJ2-5; 7 nucleotides align to TRBD1. The length of the CDR3 is 14 residues. V dropped 7 bases and J dropped 3; count of bases not matched to a gene: 8. The germline gives CDR1 LNHNV, CDR2 YYDKDF (reference sequence).

V and J are TRBV5-6 and TRBJ1-5, with D possibly being TRBD1 (5 bases). Germline V CDR1 and CDR2: SGHDT, YYEEEE. V shed 3 bases and J shed 0 bases, with 13 bases lying between them. This CDR3 comprises 16 residues. The CDR3: CASSSRGDYSNQPQHF. Here the CDR3 DNA reads TGTGCCAGCAGCTCCCGAGGGGACTATAGCAATCAGCCCCAGCATTTT.

This chain connects TRBV11-2 to TRBJ2-2, with 7 nucleotides matching TRBD1. The CDR3 is made up of 15 amino acids. Germline values: CDR1 SGHAT, CDR2 FQNNGV. J lost 5 bases, V lost 7 bases, and 10 bases had no gene match. CDR3 nucleotide sequence: TGTGCCAGCACCCTGCTAGCAGGGGGAACCGGGGAGCTGTTTTTT. Residues: CASTLLAGGTGELFF.